Below, 15 T cell receptor beta chains from the same sample are listed, as sequenced in a study of cytomegalovirus exposure and HLA in healthy donors. The PCR contained 60 Vbeta and 13 Jbeta primers. Assay: immunoSEQ multiplex PCR; the TCRdb copy retains only in-frame clones and omits some. Counted here are about 130,000 clones, about 82% occurring once; the ten biggest clones make up approximately 1.1%. The sample taken for sequencing was PBMCs. The source of these receptors is a boy between 5 and 17 years old in good health and CMV-seronegative.

The rearrangement uses TRBV6-6 and TRBJ1-1, with D perhaps matching TRBD1 (5 bases). This CDR3 region has 13 residues. With 0 bases removed from V and 8 bases from J, the gap between germline ends came to 10 bases. CDR1 is MNHNY, CDR2 SVGAGI, per germline (reference sequence). CDR3 amino acids: CASSYSEGLEAFF. DNA for the CDR3: TGTGCCAGCAGTTACTCGGAGGGGCTGGAAGCTTTCTTT.

The J gene is TRBJ2-7, the V gene TRBV5-1; TRBD2 matches at 8 bases. The V gene end was trimmed by 7 bases and the J gene end by 4 bases; junction bases not matched to a gene: 4. CDR1 and CDR2 from the germline V gene are SGHRS and YFSETQ. The CDR3 consists of 12 residues. CDR3 coding DNA: TGCGCCAGCTCACCGGGAGGGTACGAGCAGTACTTC. This translates into CASSPGGYEQYF.

This clone was seen more than once but under ten times. The V and J genes are TRBV7-9 and TRBJ2-7, with D possibly being TRBD2 (6 bases). This CDR3 has 12 amino acids. The germline gives CDR1 SEHNR, CDR2 FQNEAQ (reference sequence). Trimming stripped 11 bases from V and 3 bases from J, with 14 bases between. CDR3 loop: CAASGGRYEQYF. The CDR3 nucleotides are TGTGCCGCCTCCGGGGGACGCTACGAGCAGTACTTC. The full variable domain, in which reference TRBV7-9 and TRBJ2-7 provide the parts outside the CDR3, is DTGVSQNPRHKITKRGQNVTFRCDPISEHNRLYWYRQTLGQGPEFLTYFQNEAQLEKSRLLSDRFSAERPKGSFSTLEIQRTEQGDSAMYLCAASGGRYEQYFGPGTRLTVT.

The V gene is TRBV2, the J gene TRBJ1-1; 9 nucleotides match TRBD1. CDR1 SNHLY and CDR2 FYNNEI come from the germline V gene. The CDR3 spans 14 residues. The V segment lost 4 bases and the J segment 5 bases; nucleotides outside the gene matches: 5. CDR3 bases: TGTGCCAGCAGTGTACAGGGGGCGCTTACTGAAGCTTTCTTT. Translating gives CASSVQGALTEAFF. Based on the CDR3 plus reference TRBV2 and TRBJ1-1, the full variable domain is EPEVTQTPSHQVTQMGQEVILRCVPISNHLYFYWYRQILGQKVEFLVSFYNNEISEKSEIFDDQFSVERPDGSNFTLKIRSTKLEDSAMYFCASSVQGALTEAFFGQGTRLTVV.

The chain joins TRBV5-1 to TRBJ2-1, with 8 bases fitting TRBD1. The J segment lost 7 bases and the V segment lost 7 bases, leaving 13 bases of the junction unmatched. The CDR3 sequence is 15 residues long. Germline values: CDR1 SGHRS, CDR2 YFSETQ. The CDR3 bases are TGCGCCAGCTCCCAAGGTTCAGGGGGCGGGAATGAGCAGTTCTTC. As protein: CASSQGSGGGNEQFF.

The chain uses TRBV30 and TRBJ1-6; D is unclear. This CDR3 is built from 12 residues. CDR1 and CDR2 (germline): GTSNPN, SVGIG (reference sequence). Trimming left V 2 bases short and J 13 bases short, with 12 bases between. DNA of the CDR3: TGTGCCTGGAGTTTCACACCTCCGCCCCTCCACTTT. It encodes CAWSFTPPPLHF.

The J gene is TRBJ2-5, the V gene TRBV4-1; maybe TRBD2 (6 bases). The DNA end favors TRBJ2-7, so the J call may be wrong. This CDR3 spans 16 amino acids. Germline CDR1 is MGHRA and CDR2 is YSYEKL. CDR3: CASSQDPSGYTYEQYF. The CDR3 DNA sequence: TGCGCCAGCAGCCAAGATCCCAGCGGGTATACCTACGAGCAGTACTTC.

This sequence joins TRBV12-5 and TRBJ2-7; 7 bases agree with TRBD2. Losses at the gene ends were 5 bases for V and 6 bases for J; bases not matched to a gene: 13. CDR1 is LGHNT and CDR2 is FRNRAP in the germline V gene. This CDR3 is built from 15 residues. The CDR3 DNA sequence: TGTGCTAGTGGTCCGTTAGCGGGTGGAGGTCTCGAGCAGTACTTC. This codes for CASGPLAGGGLEQYF.

For this clone: Other DNA sequences in this specimen translate into the identical CDR3. The genes are TRBV5-1 and TRBJ2-5; 7 bases fit TRBD2. The CDR3 runs to 15 residues. With 0 bases clipped from V and 4 bases from J, the junction kept 6 bases outside the gene matches. CDR1 and CDR2 from the germline V gene are SGHRS and YFSETQ. In DNA, the CDR3 is TGCGCCAGCAGCTTGGGCGGGGGACTGCGAGAGACCCAGTACTTC. This encodes CASSLGGGLRETQYF. Filled out from reference TRBV5-1 and TRBJ2-5, the complete variable domain reads KAGVTQTPRYLIKTRGQQVTLSCSPISGHRSVSWYQQTPGQGLQFLFEYFSETQRNKGNFPGRFSGRQFSNSRSEMNVSTLELGDSALYLCASSLGGGLRETQYFGPGTRLLVL.

The CDR3 DNA reads as TGTGCCAGCACATCAGGGAACTCCTACGAGCAGTACTTC. Encoded protein: CASTSGNSYEQYF. The chain carries TRBV6-1 and TRBJ2-7; TRBD1 is a possible D gene (5 bases). The germline CDR1 and CDR2 sequences are MNHNS and SASEGT. V lost 7 bases and J lost 0, with 10 bases in between. CDR3 size: 13 residues.

V gene TRBV7-2 combines with J gene TRBJ1-2; the match to TRBD1 covers 9 bases. The CDR3 has 15 amino acids. Germline V gene data show CDR1 as SGHTA and CDR2 as FQGNSA. V was pared by 2 bases and J by 6 bases, with 7 bases of the junction left unmatched. The CDR3 nucleotides are TGTGCCAGCAGCTTATTAACACAGGGGGCCAATGGCTACACCTTC. Amino acid sequence: CASSLLTQGANGYTF.

This chain links TRBV23-1 with TRBJ2-3; D gene ambiguous. TRBV23-1 is flagged as an ORF with uncertain function. The V and J ends lost 7 bases and 2 bases respectively, with 22 bases between them. The CDR3 runs 17 residues. CDR3: CASMVIAETPTTDTQYF. DNA of the CDR3: TGCGCCAGCATGGTAATAGCCGAGACCCCGACCACAGATACGCAGTATTTT.

The rearrangement links TRBV14 to TRBJ2-2; no clear D. Germline CDR1 reads SGHDN; CDR2 reads FVKESK. The V and J ends lost 2 bases and 3 bases respectively, with 4 bases between them. The CDR3 runs 13 residues. CDR3 residues: CASSQRDTGELFF. In nucleotides, the CDR3 is TGTGCCAGCAGCCAACGAGACACCGGGGAGCTGTTTTTT.

The rearrangement joins TRBV29-1 to TRBJ2-1; 12 bases fit TRBD2. With 7 bases clipped from V and 0 bases from J, the junction kept 1 base outside the gene matches. CDR1 and CDR2 (germline): SQVTM, ANQGSEA. The CDR3 runs 14 residues. The CDR3: CSATSGSSYNEQFF. As DNA, the CDR3 is TGCAGCGCGACTAGCGGGAGCTCCTACAATGAGCAGTTCTTC.

This clone appeared once. Other DNA sequences in this sample translate to the same CDR3. V usage is TRBV30 and J usage is TRBJ2-5, with 7 bases matching TRBD1. The V gene's germline CDR1 is GTSNPN and CDR2 SVGIG (reference sequence). CDR3 size: 13 residues. The ends lost 4 bases at V and 2 bases at J; junction bases unmatched: 4. DNA of the CDR3: TGTGCCTGGAACCGGGACAGTCAAGAGACCCAGTACTTC. Its protein is CAWNRDSQETQYF.